A single TCR beta chain is shown here with its context. The antigen is not known. CDR1 and CDR2 (germline): KGHSY, FQNENV. V lost 1 base and J lost 0, with 7 bases in between. The CDR3 has 15 residues. These data belong to a study of cytomegalovirus exposure and HLA in healthy donors. General study results and limits: The study recorded 150 to 200 TCR beta chains that were cytomegalovirus-associated. A later look showed TCR association rates differing by HLA locus, highest for DRB1 and lowest for HLA-C.

Primers: 60 Vbeta forward and 13 Jbeta reverse. Only in-frame clones appear in the TCRdb table, and some are missing; sequencing was by immunoSEQ multiplex PCR. This table holds roughly 120,000 clones, around two thirds found once. The receptor was derived from a man in his sixties in good health and CMV-seropositive. The sample was PBMCs. V is TRBV16 and J is TRBJ1-5; no clear D gene. The CDR3: CASSQLSASNQPQHF. The CDR3 nucleotides read TGTGCCAGCAGCCAATTAAGCGCTAGCAATCAGCCCCAGCATTTT.